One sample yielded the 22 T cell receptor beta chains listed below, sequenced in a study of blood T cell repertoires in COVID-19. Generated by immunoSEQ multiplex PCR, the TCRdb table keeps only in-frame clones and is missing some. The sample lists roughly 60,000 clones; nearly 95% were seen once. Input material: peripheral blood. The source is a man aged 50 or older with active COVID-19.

CDR3 loop: CASSFSSGATYEQYF. In nucleotides, the CDR3 is TGTGCCAGCAGCTTTTCTAGCGGGGCAACCTACGAGCAGTACTTC. J is TRBJ2-7 and V is TRBV7-8; 9 nucleotides align to TRBD2. V lost 3 bases, J lost 2 bases, and 5 bases stayed unmatched. The CDR3 consists of 15 residues. CDR1 is SGHVS and CDR2 is FQNEAQ in the germline V gene.

The CDR3 DNA reads as TGTGCCAGCAGCCCCCTTCCTGGAGCGGTCACAGATACGCAGTATTTT. Its translation: CASSPLPGAVTDTQYF. The chain recombines TRBV4-2 with TRBJ2-3; possibly TRBD2 for D (5 bases). CDR3 size: 16 residues. Trimming took 4 bases from V and 2 from J, leaving 16 bases between them. Germline V CDR1 and CDR2: LGHNA, YNFKEQ.

CDR3 nucleotides: TGTGCCAGCAGCGGTCTGGCGGGCAACTATGGCTACACCTTC. Its translation: CASSGLAGNYGYTF. This chain links TRBV28 with TRBJ1-2; D gene ambiguous. CDR3 length: 14 residues. CDR1 is MDHEN and CDR2 is SYDVKM in the germline V gene. Trimming stripped 6 bases from V and 2 bases from J, with 13 bases between.

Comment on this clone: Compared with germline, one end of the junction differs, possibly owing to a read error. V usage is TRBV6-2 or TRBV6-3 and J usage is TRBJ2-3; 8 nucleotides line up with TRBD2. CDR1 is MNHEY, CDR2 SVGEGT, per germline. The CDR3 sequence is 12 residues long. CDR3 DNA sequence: TGTGCCAGCAGTTCGGGACTAGTGGCCGCGTTTTTT. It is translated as CASSSGLVAAFF.

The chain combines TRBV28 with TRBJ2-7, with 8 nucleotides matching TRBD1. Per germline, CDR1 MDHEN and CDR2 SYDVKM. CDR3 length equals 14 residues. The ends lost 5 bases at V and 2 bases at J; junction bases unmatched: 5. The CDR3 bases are TGTGCCAGCAGTACGACAGGGGATCCCTACGAGCAGTACTTC. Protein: CASSTTGDPYEQYF. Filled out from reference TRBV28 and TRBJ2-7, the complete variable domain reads DVKVTQSSRYLVKRTGEKVFLECVQDMDHENMFWYRQDPGLGLRLIYFSYDVKMKEKGDIPEGYSVSREKKERFSLILESASTNQTSMYLCASSTTGDPYEQYFGPGTRLTVT.

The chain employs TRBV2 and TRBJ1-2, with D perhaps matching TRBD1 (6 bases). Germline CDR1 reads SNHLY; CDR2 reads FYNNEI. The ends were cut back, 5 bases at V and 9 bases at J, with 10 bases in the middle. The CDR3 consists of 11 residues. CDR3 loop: CASSPQGSYTF. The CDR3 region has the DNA TGTGCCAGCAGTCCACAGGGAAGCTACACCTTC.

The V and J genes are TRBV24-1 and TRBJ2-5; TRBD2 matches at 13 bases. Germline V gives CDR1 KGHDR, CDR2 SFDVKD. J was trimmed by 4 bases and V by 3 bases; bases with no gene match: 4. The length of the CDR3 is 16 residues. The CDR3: CATSDPRTSGGETQYF. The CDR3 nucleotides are TGTGCCACCAGTGATCCACGGACTAGCGGGGGAGAGACCCAGTACTTC.

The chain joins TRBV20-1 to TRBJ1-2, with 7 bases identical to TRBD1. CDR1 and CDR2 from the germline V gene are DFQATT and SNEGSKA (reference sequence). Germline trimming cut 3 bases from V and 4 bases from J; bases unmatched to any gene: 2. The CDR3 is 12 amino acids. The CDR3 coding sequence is TGCAGTGCTAGTGGGACAGTCTATGGCTACACCTTC. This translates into CSASGTVYGYTF.

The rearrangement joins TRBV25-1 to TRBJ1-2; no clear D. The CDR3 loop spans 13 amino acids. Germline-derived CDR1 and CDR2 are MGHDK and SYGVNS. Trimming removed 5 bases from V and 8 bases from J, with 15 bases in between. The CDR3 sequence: CASSSPTLGGYTF. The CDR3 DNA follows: TGTGCCAGCAGTTCCCCGACACTTGGGGGCTACACCTTC.

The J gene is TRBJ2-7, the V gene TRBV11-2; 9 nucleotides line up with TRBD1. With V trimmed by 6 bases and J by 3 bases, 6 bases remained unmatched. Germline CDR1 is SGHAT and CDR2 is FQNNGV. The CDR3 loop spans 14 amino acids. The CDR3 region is CASRKLTGGYEQYF. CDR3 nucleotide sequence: TGTGCCAGCAGAAAATTGACAGGGGGCTACGAGCAGTACTTC.

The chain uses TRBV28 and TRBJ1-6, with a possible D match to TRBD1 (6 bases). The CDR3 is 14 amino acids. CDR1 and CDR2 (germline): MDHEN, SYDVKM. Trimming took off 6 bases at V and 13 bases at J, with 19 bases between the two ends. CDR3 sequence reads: CASRGYEQGRPLHF. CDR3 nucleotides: TGTGCCAGCAGAGGCTATGAACAGGGAAGGCCCCTCCACTTT. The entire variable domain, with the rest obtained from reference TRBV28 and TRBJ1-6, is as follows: DVKVTQSSRYLVKRTGEKVFLECVQDMDHENMFWYRQDPGLGLRLIYFSYDVKMKEKGDIPEGYSVSREKKERFSLILESASTNQTSMYLCASRGYEQGRPLHFGNGTRLTVT.

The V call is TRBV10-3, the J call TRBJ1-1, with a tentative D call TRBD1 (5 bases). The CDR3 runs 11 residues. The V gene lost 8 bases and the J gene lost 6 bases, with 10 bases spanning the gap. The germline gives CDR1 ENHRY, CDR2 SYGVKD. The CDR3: CAIGDSAEAFF. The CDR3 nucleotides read TGTGCCATCGGAGACAGCGCTGAAGCTTTCTTT.

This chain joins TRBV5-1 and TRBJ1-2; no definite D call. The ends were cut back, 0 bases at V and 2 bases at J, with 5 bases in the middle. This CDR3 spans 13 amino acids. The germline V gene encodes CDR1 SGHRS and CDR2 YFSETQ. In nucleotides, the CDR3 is TGCGCCAGCAGCTTGGCCCAAAACTATGGCTACACCTTC. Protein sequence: CASSLAQNYGYTF.

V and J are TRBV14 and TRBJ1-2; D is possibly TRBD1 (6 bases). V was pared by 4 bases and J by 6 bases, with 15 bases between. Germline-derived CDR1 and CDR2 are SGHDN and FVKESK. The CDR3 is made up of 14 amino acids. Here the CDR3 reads CASSLPGTGHGYTF. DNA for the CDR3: TGTGCCAGCAGCCTTCCCGGAACAGGGCATGGCTACACCTTC.

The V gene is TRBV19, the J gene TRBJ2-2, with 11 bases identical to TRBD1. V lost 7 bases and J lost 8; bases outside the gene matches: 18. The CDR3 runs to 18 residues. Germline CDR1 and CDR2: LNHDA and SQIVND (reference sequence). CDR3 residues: CASTGRTGGSRWQGELFF. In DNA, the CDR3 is TGTGCCAGTACCGGCCGGACAGGGGGCTCTAGGTGGCAGGGGGAGCTGTTTTTT.

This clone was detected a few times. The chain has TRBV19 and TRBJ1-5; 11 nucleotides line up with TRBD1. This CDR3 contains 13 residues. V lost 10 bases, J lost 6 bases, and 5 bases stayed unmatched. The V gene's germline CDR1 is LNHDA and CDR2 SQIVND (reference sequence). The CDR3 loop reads CATSGTGGQPQHF. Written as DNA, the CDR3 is TGTGCCACCTCCGGGACAGGGGGTCAGCCCCAGCATTTT.

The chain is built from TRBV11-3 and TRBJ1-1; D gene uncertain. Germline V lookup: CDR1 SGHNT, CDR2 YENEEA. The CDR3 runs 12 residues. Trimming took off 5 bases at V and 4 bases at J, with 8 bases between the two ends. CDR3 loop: CASSPSGTEAFF. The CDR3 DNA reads TGTGCCAGCAGCCCATCGGGCACTGAAGCTTTCTTT.

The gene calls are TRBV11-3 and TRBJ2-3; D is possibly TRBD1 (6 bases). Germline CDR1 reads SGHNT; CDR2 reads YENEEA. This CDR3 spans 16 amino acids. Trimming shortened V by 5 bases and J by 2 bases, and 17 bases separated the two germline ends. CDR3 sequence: CASSPAGTPYTDTQYF. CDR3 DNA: TGTGCCAGCAGCCCCGCCGGGACACCGTACACAGATACGCAGTATTTT. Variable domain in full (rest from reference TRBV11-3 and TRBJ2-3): EAGVVQSPRYKIIEKKQPVAFWCNPISGHNTLYWYLQNLGQGPELLIRYENEEAVDDSQLPKDRFSAERLKGVDSTLKIQPAELGDSAVYLCASSPAGTPYTDTQYFGPGTRLTVL.

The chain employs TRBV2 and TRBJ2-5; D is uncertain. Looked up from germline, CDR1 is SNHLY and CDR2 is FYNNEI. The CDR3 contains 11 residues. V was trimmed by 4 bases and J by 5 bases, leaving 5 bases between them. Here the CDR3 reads CASSGEETQYF. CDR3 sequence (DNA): TGTGCCAGCAGTGGCGAGGAGACCCAGTACTTC.

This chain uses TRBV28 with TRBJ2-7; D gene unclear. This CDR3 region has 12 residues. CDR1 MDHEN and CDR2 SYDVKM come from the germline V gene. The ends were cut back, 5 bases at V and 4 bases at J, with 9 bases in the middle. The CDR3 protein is CASSTGVYEQYF. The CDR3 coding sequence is TGTGCCAGCAGTACTGGAGTGTACGAGCAGTACTTC. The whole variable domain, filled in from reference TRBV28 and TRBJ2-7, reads DVKVTQSSRYLVKRTGEKVFLECVQDMDHENMFWYRQDPGLGLRLIYFSYDVKMKEKGDIPEGYSVSREKKERFSLILESASTNQTSMYLCASSTGVYEQYFGPGTRLTVT.

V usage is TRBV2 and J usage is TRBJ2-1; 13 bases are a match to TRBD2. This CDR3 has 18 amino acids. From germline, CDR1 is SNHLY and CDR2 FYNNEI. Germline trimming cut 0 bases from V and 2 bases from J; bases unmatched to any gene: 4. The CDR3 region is CASSEAGLAGSAYNEQFF. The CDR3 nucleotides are TGTGCCAGCAGTGAAGCGGGACTAGCGGGGTCTGCCTACAATGAGCAGTTCTTC.

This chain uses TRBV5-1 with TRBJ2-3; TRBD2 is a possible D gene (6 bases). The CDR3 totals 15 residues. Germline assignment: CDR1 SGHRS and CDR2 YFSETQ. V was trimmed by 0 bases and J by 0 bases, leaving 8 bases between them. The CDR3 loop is CASSLAGTSTDTQYF. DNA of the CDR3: TGCGCCAGCAGCTTGGCCGGGACTAGCACAGATACGCAGTATTTT.